Below, 7 T cell receptor beta chains from the same sample are listed, as sequenced in a study of CD8 T cells in Susac syndrome (dated by TCRdb to about 2019). Receptors were amplified or captured by the immunoSEQ multiplex PCR assay. RNA was extracted with the RNeasy kit and roughly 0.45 to 1 ug was reverse transcribed using random hexamers. The public reads were run again by TCRdb, first through fastp at Q25 and then through MiXCR, and only productive beta chains were kept. All rows with the same CDR3 protein become a single entry with the most common DNA and genes. In all, the sample holds roughly 190,000 distinct CDR3 sequences, and just under 95% of those were seen once. In total, the top ten clones hold around 0.16% of the sample. The sequencing input was CD8+ T cells from PBMCs. These receptors originate from a human donor with Susac syndrome.

The gene calls are TRBV2 and TRBJ1-1, with D unclear. In germline, CDR1 is SNHLY, CDR2 FYNNEI. The CDR3 extends over 12 amino acids. The ends were cut back, 4 bases at V and 1 base at J, with 4 bases in the middle. CDR3 DNA sequence: TGTGCCAGCAGTGTTCAGAACACTGAAGCTTTCTTT. Translated: CASSVQNTEAFF.

The V call is TRBV28, the J call TRBJ2-7; D remains unclear. The CDR3 is made up of 15 amino acids. V was cut by 5 bases and J by 0 bases, with 14 bases left in between. Germline CDR1 is MDHEN and CDR2 is SYDVKM. CDR3 in DNA: TGTGCCAGCAGTCCCCAGAGAGTGCGCTCCTACGAGCAGTACTTC. It specifies CASSPQRVRSYEQYF.

This rearrangement joins TRBV29-1 to TRBJ2-3; 13 positions agree with TRBD2. This CDR3 spans 16 amino acids. In germline, CDR1 is SQVTM, CDR2 ANQGSEA. V shed 3 bases, J shed 5 bases, and the junction held 8 bases outside the gene matches. DNA for the CDR3: TGCAGCGTTGAGGAACTAGCGGGGGGGCCCGTAGATACGCAGTATTTT. Its translation is CSVEELAGGPVDTQYF.

V gene TRBV7-9 combines with J gene TRBJ1-2; D is undetermined. V lost 5 bases to trimming and J lost 2 bases, with 9 bases between them. This CDR3 comprises 13 residues. Germline lookup yields CDR1 SEHNR and CDR2 FQNEAQ (reference sequence). Here the CDR3 DNA reads TGTGCCAGCAGCCCCGCGTCAAACTATGGCTACACCTTC. Translation: CASSPASNYGYTF.

The chain links TRBV27 to TRBJ1-1, with 7 bases aligning to TRBD1. CDR1 and CDR2 from the germline V gene are MNHEY and SMNVEV (reference sequence). The CDR3 has 18 amino acids. The trim removed 7 bases at V and 0 bases at J, leaving 17 bases unmatched. The CDR3 DNA follows: TGTGCCAGCATCTCCACCCCGGTACAGGGGCGGATGAACACTGAAGCTTTCTTT. It specifies CASISTPVQGRMNTEAFF.

The V and J genes are TRBV12-3 or TRBV12-4 and TRBJ2-1; D ambiguous. The CDR3 length is 14 residues. V lost 5 bases and J 0 bases, leaving 8 bases between the germline ends. This CDR3 reads CASSTASSYNEQFF. In DNA, the CDR3 is TGTGCCAGCAGTACTGCTTCCTCCTACAATGAGCAGTTCTTC.

The rearrangement links TRBV15 to TRBJ2-7, with 8 bases that match TRBD1. This CDR3 has 14 amino acids. Germline CDR1 reads LNHNV; CDR2 reads YYDKDF (reference sequence). Trimming cost V 5 bases and J 5 bases; bases outside gene matches: 8. The CDR3: CATSVRRGLDEQYF. As DNA, the CDR3 is TGTGCCACCAGCGTACGCAGGGGGCTCGACGAGCAGTACTTC.